The rows below give T cell receptor beta chains drawn from one sample of a study of CD8 T cells in ankylosing spondylitis. MiXCR was run by TCRdb on the 5' RACE reads, yielding one entry per CDR3 protein. The sample comprises about 300,000 distinct CDR3 sequences, less than 25% of which are singletons, and 3% to 4% rests with the top ten. Sequences were obtained from blood, either unsorted or a sorted T cell fraction (not recorded which). The receptors were sampled from a female donor with ankylosing spondylitis or in good health (not recorded which). Both conserved end residues are part of each CDR3. The D gene is left open where the match is weak. For some rows the clone size is stated as once, few or many, or as a class when expanded; others skip it.

>TRBD1|.|TRBJ1-5|TRBV20-1
CSASTGEENQPQHF
TGCAGTGCTAGTACAGGGGAAGAGAATCAGCCCCAGCATTTT
>.|few|TRBJ2-7|TRBV20-1
CSAKKGYEQYF
TGCAGTGCTAAGAAGGGGTACGAGCAGTACTTC
>TRBD2|many|TRBJ2-1|TRBV15
CATSRRTSVDNEQFF
TGTGCCACCAGCAGACGAACTAGCGTGGACAATGAGCAGTTCTTC
>.|.|TRBJ2-7|TRBV6-6
CASRRESRYEQYF
TGTGCCAGCAGGCGGGAAAGCCGGTACGAGCAGTACTTC
>TRBD2|few|TRBJ2-5|TRBV12-3/TRBV12-4
CASSTTGTRRETQYF
TGTGCCAGCAGTACAACCGGGACTAGGCGAGAGACCCAGTACTTC
>.|many|TRBJ2-2|TRBV3-1
CASSQGEGGELFF
TGTGCCAGCAGCCAAGGAGAGGGCGGGGAGCTGTTTTTT
>.|.|TRBJ1-2|TRBV24-1
CATEVAGGYTF
TGTGCCACTGAGGTGGCTGGTGGCTACACCTTC
>.|.|TRBJ2-7|TRBV6-5
CASGRGIEQYF
TGTGCCAGCGGCCGGGGGATCGAGCAGTACTTC
>.|.|TRBJ2-3|TRBV7-6
CASSLAAAATQNF
TGTGCCAGCAGCTTAGCGGCGGCGGCTACGCAGAATTTT
>TRBD1|.|TRBJ2-7|TRBV29-1
CSVVKGAKSYEQYF
TGCAGCGTTGTAAAGGGGGCGAAGTCCTACGAGCAGTACTTC
>.|few|TRBJ2-1|TRBV12-5
CASGLVLADRSEQFF
TGTGCTAGTGGTTTGGTACTCGCCGACAGGAGTGAGCAGTTCTTC
>TRBD1|few|TRBJ2-7|TRBV27
CASRLDRVGYEQYF
TGTGCCAGCAGATTAGACAGGGTAGGCTACGAGCAGTACTTC
>.|few|TRBJ2-5|TRBV10-3
CATGGLQETQYF
TGTGCCACCGGAGGGCTGCAAGAGACCCAGTACTTC
>TRBD2|.|TRBJ2-7|TRBV7-9
CASSPGLAVLREQYF
TGTGCCAGCTCCCCGGGACTAGCGGTACTACGAGAGCAGTACTTC
>TRBD1|.|TRBJ1-5|TRBV12-3/TRBV12-4
CASSLSDRGRQPQHF
TGTGCCAGCAGTTTATCTGACAGGGGACGTCAGCCCCAGCATTTT
>TRBD2|.|TRBJ2-3|TRBV20-1
CSATSGATDTQYF
TGCAGTGCTACTAGCGGGGCTACAGATACGCAGTATTTT
>.|few|TRBJ2-3|TRBV15
CATSRERLRLDTQYF
TGTGCCACCAGCAGAGAAAGGTTGCGGTTAGATACGCAGTATTTT
>.|.|TRBJ1-2|TRBV20-1
CSALGQNYGYTF
TGCAGTGCCCTGGGGCAGAACTATGGCTACACCTTC
>.|many|TRBJ2-2|TRBV12-3/TRBV12-4
CASSFVGVRTGELFF
TGTGCCAGCAGTTTCGTAGGGGTGCGGACCGGGGAGCTGTTTTTT
>.|.|TRBJ2-7|TRBV5-6
CAMSPGVLYQYF
TGTGCCATGAGCCCCGGAGTGCTCTACCAGTACTTC
>.|once|TRBJ2-7|TRBV5-6
CASSLYDEQYF
TGTGCCAGCAGCTTGTACGACGAGCAGTACTTC
>.|many|TRBJ2-2|TRBV12-3/TRBV12-4
CASVDSWGTGELFF
TGTGCCAGCGTCGACAGCTGGGGGACCGGGGAGCTGTTTTTT
>TRBD1|many|TRBJ1-1|TRBV4-3
CASSQRQGTEAFF
TGCGCCAGCAGCCAGAGACAGGGGACTGAAGCTTTCTTT
>.|.|TRBJ1-4|TRBV20-1
CSASGPNGKLFF
TGCAGTGCGTCGGGACCTAATGGAAAACTGTTTTTT
>.|.|TRBJ2-3|TRBV20-1
CSAPGGSGGTDTQYF
TGCAGTGCTCCCGGAGGTAGCGGCGGCACAGATACGCAGTATTTT
>.|.|TRBJ2-3|TRBV9
CASSVRTSTDTQYF
TGTGCCAGCAGCGTAAGAACGTCCACAGATACGCAGTATTTT
>.|many|TRBJ2-1|TRBV6-2/TRBV6-3
CASSRGNEQFF
TGTGCCAGCAGTAGAGGAAATGAGCAGTTCTTC
>.|.|TRBJ2-5|TRBV30
CAWGGAPPAQYF
TGTGCCTGGGGGGGGGCACCCCCGGCCCAGTACTTC
>.|many|TRBJ2-6|TRBV10-3
CAISEVGRDSVSGANVLTF
TGTGCCATCAGTGAGGTTGGGCGGGACAGCGTCTCTGGGGCCAACGTCCTGACTTTC
>TRBD2|many|TRBJ2-1|TRBV7-6
CASSLVGSGRAKFF
TGTGCCAGCAGCTTAGTCGGTAGCGGGAGGGCTAAGTTCTTC
>.|.|TRBJ2-3|TRBV20-1
CSATVQALSTDTQYF
TGCAGTGCTACGGTACAGGCCCTATCAACAGATACGCAGTATTTT
>.|many|TRBJ2-1|TRBV18
CASSLAVDNEQFF
TGTGCCAGCTCACTGGCAGTCGACAATGAGCAGTTCTTC
>TRBD2|few|TRBJ2-3|TRBV12-3/TRBV12-4
CASSRGLAGTDTQYF
TGTGCCAGCAGCCGTGGACTAGCGGGCACAGATACGCAGTATTTT
>.|.|TRBJ2-5|TRBV19
CASSPGPSGETQYF
TGTGCCAGTAGTCCTGGTCCCTCCGGCGAGACCCAGTACTTC
>.|few|TRBJ2-3|TRBV9
CASSVRGFTDTQYF
TGTGCCAGCAGCGTAAGAGGGTTCACAGATACGCAGTATTTT
>.|.|TRBJ1-1|TRBV20-1
CSVGGGTAFF
TGCAGTGTCGGCGGGGGTACGGCTTTCTTT
>TRBD1|few|TRBJ1-5|TRBV6-2/TRBV6-3
CATQGTGNQPQHF
TGTGCCACTCAGGGGACAGGTAATCAGCCCCAGCATTTT
>.|many|TRBJ2-3|TRBV12-3/TRBV12-4
CASSSDIGRTDTQYF
TGTGCCAGCAGCTCGGACATCGGGCGCACAGATACGCAGTATTTT
>TRBD2|.|TRBJ2-3|TRBV20-1
CSAHILAGVGTDTQYF
TGCAGTGCTCATATTCTAGCGGGAGTAGGCACAGATACGCAGTATTTT
>.|.|TRBJ2-1|TRBV7-2
CASSLLPNEQFF
TGTGCCAGCAGCTTACTACCAAATGAGCAGTTCTTC
>TRBD2|once|TRBJ2-1|TRBV7-2
CASSLARGRAYNEQFF
TGTGCCAGCAGCTTAGCCCGGGGGAGGGCCTACAATGAGCAGTTCTTC
>.|.|TRBJ1-1|TRBV9
CASSAETGNTEAFF
TGTGCCAGCAGCGCAGAGACAGGGAACACTGAAGCTTTCTTT
>TRBD2|.|TRBJ2-7|TRBV12-3/TRBV12-4
CASSLAGLATYEQYF
TGTGCCAGCAGTTTAGCGGGACTAGCAACCTACGAGCAGTACTTC
>TRBD1|few|TRBJ2-5|TRBV20-1
CSALGQGLETQYF
TGCAGTGCGTTGGGACAGGGGCTGGAGACCCAGTACTTC
>.|few|TRBJ2-3|TRBV19
CASSSGPGRGRTDTQYF
TGTGCCAGTAGTTCGGGCCCAGGCAGGGGACGCACAGATACGCAGTATTTT
>.|few|TRBJ1-2|TRBV6-5
CASSYSRGNGYNF
TGTGCCAGCAGTTACTCGAGGGGGAATGGCTACAACTTC